This T cell receptor (beta chain) was profiled in a study of identifying expanded T cells in peripheral blood. Notes on the study in general: Technical replicates showed 0.9 to 1.5 changed clones; around 2 weeks about 16.4; four weeks 19. Clone count variance between approximately 2-week samples rose with total template count.

Trimming removed 6 bases from V and 4 bases from J; junction bases left unmatched: 5. Germline values: CDR1 SNHLY, CDR2 FYNNEI. This CDR3 is built from 13 residues. With respect to this clone: No antigen is known for it.

The repertoire was sequenced with immunoSEQ multiplex PCR; TCRdb's copy has only in-frame clones and lacks some. The table shows 110,000 or so clones, with about nine tenths occurring only once. Source material: blood. The sequence came from a person aged 18-70 years in good health. The rearrangement joins TRBV2 to TRBJ1-2, with 7 positions matching TRBD1. The CDR3 DNA reads TGTGCCAGCAGCACCGGGACAGCCTATGGCTACACCTTC. Protein: CASSTGTAYGYTF.